Included here is one TCR beta chain sequence, with context. Its matching antigen is unknown. This sample is drawn from a study of blood T cells in healthy people across ages. With a J-beta primer mix and a sample-barcoded 5' primer, a second PCR ran about 6 to 11 cycles. One entry per CDR3 protein results from TCRdb running MiXCR on the 5' RACE reads. The sample shows roughly 1.5 million distinct CDR3 sequences, 40% to 45% of them seen only once. Findings and caveats of the study: Changes seen in expanded clonotypes were possibly confounded by donor CMV status left unknown. Diversity was higher, and naive CD4+ cells more numerous, in long-lived donors than in aged donors.

The source of this sequence is a woman younger than 35 in good health. Sequences were obtained from blood.

This chain's CDR3 is CSVATGLAKNIQYF. The CDR3 bases are TGCAGCGTAGCGACAGGACTAGCCAAAAACATTCAGTACTTC. This chain links TRBV29-1 with TRBJ2-4; D may be TRBD1 (6 bases). Germline V gives CDR1 SQVTM, CDR2 ANQGSEA. With 6 bases removed from V and 0 bases from J, the gap between germline ends came to 12 bases. The CDR3 sequence is 14 residues long.